Here is one TCR beta chain with its context. There is no known antigen for this receptor. It has no much larger one-base neighbor in the sample; base qualities were not kept. The data belong to a study of cytomegalovirus exposure and HLA in healthy donors (dated 2017 in TCRdb). In terms of the full investigation: An earlier analysis of several hundred of the donors reported 250 to 300 Gb of sequence data and some 120 million unique TCR beta sequences from around 200 million T cells. An early release covering roughly 600 HLA-typed donors comprised about 310 gigabases of sequencing data and around 85 million unique TCR sequences. Of the approximately 370 genotyped donors, more than 75% were placed in the genetic ancestry cluster associated with self-reported Caucasian donors. The study was designed to test whether signatures of past pathogen exposure could be identified by cataloging public T cell receptors. The T cell repertoires of several hundred subjects were profiled by immunosequencing and related to cytomegalovirus serostatus. In addition to the first cohort of 650 to 800 subjects, a separate validation cohort of 130 or so different subjects was used. High-throughput TCR immunosequencing, statistical association of individual TCRs with disease status, and machine learning were combined to predict cytomegalovirus infection status. A later analysis re-examined previously published TCR beta repertoires from 610 or so donors and added high-resolution HLA genotyping to investigate patterns of TCR occurrence. Rather than drawing on any new phenotypic data, the later analysis identified candidate immune exposures from TCR beta sequences and the way those sequences occurred across donors. In an earlier analysis of 587 of the donors, high-throughput TCR beta sequencing was used to judge whether each TCR beta V gene segment behaved as functional or pseudogenic. Donor age, sex, ethnicity and CMV serostatus were compiled alongside the repertoire data. Genome-wide SNP genotypes for about three fifths of the roughly 670 donors were used in a later genetic analysis, which treated that subset as a discovery cohort. Every discovery cohort repertoire had been produced on one sequencing platform. Class I and class II HLA loci were covered by the typing at four-digit resolution. The number of typed donors differed by locus: about 620-630 for A, B, C, DRB1 and DQB1; some 500 for DQA1; over 600 for DPA1; and around 470 for DPB1. Because of strong linkage in the cohort, four to six DR-DQ haplotypes were treated as single units for association and clustering. On average, about 240,000 unique TCR beta nucleotide sequences were sequenced per donor among roughly 430 genotyped donors of the cohort, with roughly 18% of those sequences being non-productive.

The cohort consisted of hundreds of healthy bone marrow donors. All cohort members were sampled while nominally healthy, although unrecorded immune exposures were likely present. The donor tested CMV seronegative and was one of the 352 seronegative cohort members. A peripheral blood sample was provided by each donor, and peripheral blood mononuclear cells were used for TCR beta sequencing. The Qiagen DNeasy Blood Extraction Kit was used to extract genomic DNA from the blood cell samples. The protocol used for the library was the immunoSEQ multiplex PCR assay. The multiplex PCR relied on a mix of 60 forward primers for TCR Vbeta segments and 13 reverse primers for TCR Jbeta segments. A multiplex PCR assay on genomic DNA amplified the CDR3 region of rearranged TCR beta genes. The amplified TCR beta libraries were sequenced on the Illumina HiSeq System as 87-base-pair reads. On the authors' methods: Across the 670 or so repertoires, a later analysis counted some 80 million unique TCR beta chains, roughly 11 million of which were shared by at least two donors. Raw reads were error-corrected and collapsed into unique sequences by a nearest-neighbor algorithm in which closely related sequences were merged to remove PCR and sequencing errors. Alignment of CDR3 sequences to IMGT reference sequences was used to assign V, D and J gene segments. Each retained sequence needed at least a six-nucleotide match to both a V gene segment and a J gene segment. A rearrangement was called productive if the CDR3 had no stop codons and remained in frame with V and J, and every other rearrangement was called non-productive. CDR3 was defined according to IMGT convention as the region running from the second conserved V-encoded cysteine to the conserved J-encoded phenylalanine. Sequences without an unambiguous match to a single V gene segment were excluded from the earlier analysis of several hundred of the donors. In an earlier analysis of 450 to 700 of the donors, V segments were called functional above 56.7% productive rearrangements and were called segregating when the between-donor standard deviation exceeded 5%. A statistical classification framework was built to diagnose cytomegalovirus status from the catalog of TCR beta chain sequences. In a later analysis, V and J genes were assigned by comparing TCR nucleotide sequences against IMGT/GENE-DB human TR gene sequences. A later analysis assigned CDR3 sequences and most-parsimonious VDJ recombination scenarios with the TCRdist pipeline. A later analysis defined each TCR beta chain by its CDR3 amino acid sequence plus V-gene family, and excluded reads lacking a unique V-gene family. A later analysis removed nearly 600 highly shared, low-generation-probability nucleotide sequences to deal with suspected cross-contamination and a sequencing artifact. For each public chain, a later analysis derived a clonal expansion index from normalized ranks of inferred template counts within each repertoire. A later analysis computed generation probabilities with a VDJ recombination model fitted to out-of-frame rearrangements, and checked the results against IGoR. In a later analysis, TCR-TCR, TCR-HLA and TCR-CMV co-occurrence was scored with hypergeometric tests, and a repertoire-size bias correction was applied to TCR pairs. False discovery rates were estimated in a later analysis by permuting HLA or CMV assignments 20 times. In a later analysis, co-occurring TCRs were grouped using DBSCAN, and TCRdist sequence similarity was added for clustering within HLA-allele-positive subsets. Repertoires with fewer than 30,000 or more than 120,000 public chains, plus five repertoires with anomalous nucleotide sharing, were excluded from co-occurrence clustering. Sourced from immuneACCESS, this table was stored by TCRdb with only in-frame sequences that have V and J called. A share of the clones is absent; for the studies checked, an unresolved V gene accounts for under half, and the remainder has no known explanation. That table is the source of V, J and clone size, and D and trimming were worked out from the DNA. Within this sample are more than 35,000 clones, with 68% of them counted one time only. The ten biggest clones cover around 3.9% of the sample.

Results the study describes overall, beyond this receptor: A later analysis found that most CMV-associated TCR beta chains appeared HLA-restricted, with HLA associations seemingly driven largely by CMV exposure. A later genetic analysis reported fewer N-insertions in productive TCRs among donors in an Asian-associated ancestry cluster than the approximately 670-donor mean. CMV serostatus was the only immune exposure information available for the cohort. Over 15 rarely observed V segments, including chromosome 9 orphons, were excluded from the earlier analysis of several hundred of the donors because counts were too low. Assigning TCR associations to individual alleles was difficult when HLA alleles, especially DR and DQ, strongly co-occurred. In a later analysis, about 17,000 TCR beta sequences were associated with specific HLA alleles at a false discovery rate of 0.05. The 87-base-pair reads could not distinguish some IMGT-functional V segments, including TRBV6-2 and TRBV6-3, so those segments were excluded. Cytomegalovirus status was reported to be diagnosed by the classifier with high specificity and sensitivity in both the original and validation cohorts. Most TCR sequences were observed very rarely across donors, whereas some public TCRs were present in many individuals. In a later analysis, the rate of TCR association differed among HLA loci, with DRB1 alleles having the most associated TCRs and HLA-C alleles having the fewest. A later analysis reported that several top co-occurrence clusters appeared linked to parvovirus B19, influenza, CMV and Epstein-Barr virus. Only TCR beta chains were sequenced in this cohort, and the absence of alpha or paired-chain data limited detectable features. Because HLA typing was missing for some donors at each locus, association tests included only the typed subset. Three of the identified cytomegalovirus-associated TCR beta chains were confirmed in vitro to be specific for cytomegalovirus antigens. The study listed 164 TCR beta chains as associated with cytomegalovirus. A later genetic analysis associated a missense DCLRE1C variant with V-gene and J-gene trimming of TCR beta chains, and an independent cohort replicated the association. In a later analysis, HLA-associated TCR beta chains showed more clonal expansion and lower generation probabilities than non-associated chains that were equally common. A further reported finding was that TCR beta sequences accurately predicted the HLA-A and HLA-B alleles for most subjects in the first cohort. It was suggested by the authors that the approach could potentially be generalized to other disease states and immunological phenotypes. The sequencing pipeline was judged likely to have produced a cluster of highly shared sequence variants as a technical artifact. In an earlier analysis of around 500 of the donors, most TCR beta V segments appeared in productive rearrangements about 90% or about 30% of the time, broadly matching IMGT annotations. Linkage disequilibrium might explain the correlated functional status among segregating V segments, but an unknown experimental factor could not be ruled out. Presence/absence analyses assumed roughly uniform sequencing depth across donors, an assumption that may not hold.

The germline V gene provides CDR1 MNHEY and CDR2 SVGAGI. V gives up 4 bases and J gives up 4 bases, and the segment between their germline ends measures 11 bases. Spanning cysteine to phenylalanine, the CDR3 consists of 14 amino acids. Of all the DNA, just the CDR3 is kept, 42 bases in frame from base 1. The chain is made from TRBV6-5 and TRBJ2-1; the D region possibly corresponds to TRBD2 (5 bases align). The TCR comes from a man aged 35 to 55 in good health and CMV-seronegative. Material for sequencing was PBMCs. This receptor carries the CDR3 CASSSSGIYNEQFF. The DNA sequence follows: TGTGCCAGCAGTTCATCCGGGATATACAATGAGCAGTTCTTC.